A single sample is the source of the 31 T cell receptor beta chains below, sequenced in a study of PD-1 blockade in classical Hodgkin lymphoma. All trial patients relapsed after autologous stem cell transplantation. Profiling relied on immunoSEQ multiplex PCR, and the TCRdb table lists in-frame clones only, not all of them. This table holds roughly 25,000 clones, roughly four fifths found once. The starting material was peripheral blood mononuclear cells (PBMCs), obtained before the second cycle of nivolumab. Every receptor here comes from a human donor with classical Hodgkin lymphoma.

The chain joins TRBV28 to TRBJ2-7; the D gene is possibly TRBD2 (6 bases). Germline values: CDR1 MDHEN, CDR2 SYDVKM. This CDR3 is built from 14 residues. Between the trimmed V and J ends, which lost 6 bases and 3 bases, there was a span of 15 bases. The CDR3 DNA is TGTGCCAGCAGACACTACCGGGAGATCTACGAGCAGTACTTC. Amino acids: CASRHYREIYEQYF.

The rearrangement uses TRBV13 and TRBJ1-2; tentatively, D is TRBD1 (5 bases). Between the trimmed V and J ends, which lost 0 bases and 6 bases, there was a span of 23 bases. There are 18 residues in the CDR3. Germline CDR1 PRHDT, CDR2 FYEKMQ (reference sequence). The CDR3 region is CASSLGRGRGGFEDGYTF. The DNA of the CDR3 is TGTGCCAGCAGCTTAGGTAGGGGACGGGGAGGATTTGAGGATGGCTACACCTTC.

This sequence joins TRBV2 and TRBJ2-7; possibly TRBD2 for D (5 bases). Germline V gene lookup returns CDR1 SNHLY and CDR2 FYNNEI. V was shortened by 8 bases and J by 5 bases, with 19 bases between the two germline ends. The CDR3 has 14 amino acids. This CDR3 is CASVFGLPGHEQYF. In DNA, the CDR3 is TGTGCCAGCGTATTTGGACTCCCCGGCCACGAGCAGTACTTC.

V gene TRBV2 combines with J gene TRBJ1-4; a possible D gene is TRBD1 (5 bases). Per germline, CDR1 SNHLY and CDR2 FYNNEI. CDR3 length: 14 residues. V lost 4 bases, J lost 7 bases, and 13 bases lay in between. CDR3 sequence (DNA): TGTGCCAGCAGTGGGAACAGGAGATTTGAAAAACTGTTTTTT. Translated, it gives CASSGNRRFEKLFF.

The gene calls are TRBV4-1 and TRBJ1-1; D call uncertain. Germline V gene data show CDR1 as MGHRA and CDR2 as YSYEKL. This CDR3 has 16 amino acids. Trimming stripped 7 bases from V and 0 bases from J, with 18 bases between. CDR3 protein: CASNHPAGLMNTEAFF. Here the CDR3 DNA reads TGCGCCAGCAACCATCCAGCCGGGCTAATGAACACTGAAGCTTTCTTT.

The chain couples TRBV5-4 to TRBJ2-1, with 7 bases fitting TRBD2. V lost 4 bases to trimming and J lost 0 bases; unmatched junction nucleotides: 4. CDR1 and CDR2 from the germline V gene are SGHNT and YYREEE (reference sequence). The CDR3 contains 15 residues. The CDR3 region is CASSPGGSSYNEQFF. DNA for the CDR3: TGTGCCAGCAGCCCGGGGGGAAGCTCCTACAATGAGCAGTTCTTC.

The V call is TRBV5-6, the J call TRBJ1-5, with D unresolved. V was cut by 1 base and J by 0 bases, with 2 bases left in between. There are 13 residues in the CDR3. In germline, CDR1 is SGHDT, CDR2 YYEEEE. The CDR3 loop is CASSLYSNQPQHF. Here the CDR3 DNA reads TGTGCCAGCAGCTTGTATAGCAATCAGCCCCAGCATTTT.

The rearrangement uses TRBV27 and TRBJ2-5; D may correspond to TRBD1 or TRBD2 (5 bases each). This CDR3 contains 14 residues. Trimming pared 5 bases from V and 2 bases from J, leaving 12 bases between. The germline V gene encodes CDR1 MNHEY and CDR2 SMNVEV (reference sequence). The CDR3 nucleotides read TGTGCCAGCAGTCAGGGTAGCGCACAAGAGACCCAGTACTTC. It is translated as CASSQGSAQETQYF.

J is TRBJ2-3 and V is TRBV28; a possible D gene is TRBD2 (6 bases). With 4 bases removed from V and 5 bases from J, the gap between germline ends came to 25 bases. CDR3 length equals 18 residues. Germline loops: CDR1 MDHEN, CDR2 SYDVKM. In nucleotides, the CDR3 is TGTGCCAGCAGTTCCCCCGGAGGGGCCACCGGCTCAGGAGATACGCAGTATTTT. It codes for CASSSPGGATGSGDTQYF.

The J gene is TRBJ1-1, the V gene TRBV19; D ambiguous. V was shortened by 3 bases and J by 3 bases, with 11 bases between the two germline ends. CDR1 LNHDA and CDR2 SQIVND come from the germline V gene (reference sequence). CDR3 size: 14 residues. In DNA form, the CDR3 reads TGTGCCAGTAGTATCCCTTACCTGGACACTGAAGCTTTCTTT. Its translation: CASSIPYLDTEAFF.

This clone was seen a few times. This chain's CDR3 is CSALVPVYTF. CDR3 coding DNA: TGCAGTGCTTTAGTTCCCGTGTACACCTTC. The chain couples TRBV20-1 to TRBJ1-2; D unresolved. Germline CDR1 and CDR2: DFQATT and SNEGSKA (reference sequence). V shed 5 bases and J shed 11 bases, with 12 bases lying between them. The CDR3 is made up of 10 amino acids.

This clone was counted once. The rearrangement joins TRBV5-1 to TRBJ1-1, with D perhaps matching TRBD1 (6 bases). The CDR3 runs to 16 residues. Trimming cost V 0 bases and J 1 base, with 13 bases left between them. The germline V gene has CDR1 SGHRS and CDR2 YFSETQ. In nucleotides, the CDR3 is TGCGCCAGCAGCTTGGGGACAGCTGGCCCGAACACTGAAGCTTTCTTT. It translates to CASSLGTAGPNTEAFF.

As concerns this clone: A read error may produce the germline difference seen at one junction end. The genes are TRBV7-3 and TRBJ1-2, with D tentatively TRBD1 (5 bases). Per germline, CDR1 SGHTA and CDR2 FQGTGA. The CDR3 totals 13 residues. CDR3 in DNA: TGTGCCAGCAGCCCCCGGGACGGAACTGTGGTACACTTC. Translation gives CASSPRDGTVVHF.

This chain joins TRBV6-1 and TRBJ2-1; D is uncertain. The CDR3 extends over 11 amino acids. The V end was cut by 4 bases, the J end by 6 bases, with 4 bases between. The V gene's germline CDR1 is MNHNS and CDR2 SASEGT. CDR3 amino acids: CASSAVNEQFF. The CDR3 DNA follows: TGTGCCAGCAGTGCGGTCAATGAGCAGTTCTTC.

This chain uses TRBV11-2 with TRBJ2-3; D not resolved. The CDR3 loop spans 12 amino acids. Trimming left V 8 bases short and J 0 bases short, with 6 bases between. The V gene's germline CDR1 is SGHAT and CDR2 FQNNGV. The CDR3 protein is CASGRSTDTQYF. The CDR3 DNA reads TGTGCCAGCGGCCGTAGCACAGATACGCAGTATTTT.

This chain connects TRBV5-8 to TRBJ2-1; the D gene is possibly TRBD2 (5 bases). Germline V lookup: CDR1 SGHTS, CDR2 YDEGEE. V gave up 2 bases and J gave up 0 bases, with 21 bases separating them. The CDR3 spans 19 residues. The CDR3 DNA follows: TGTGCCAGCAGCTTACCGGGCCAACGGCGGGCCACCTCCTACAATGAGCAGTTCTTC. Encoded protein: CASSLPGQRRATSYNEQFF.

The chain joins TRBV27 to TRBJ2-7; TRBD1 matches at 12 bases. Germline CDR1 and CDR2: MNHEY and SMNVEV (reference sequence). The CDR3 length is 16 residues. V dropped 2 bases and J dropped 6; count of bases not matched to a gene: 8. CDR3 amino acids: CASSLPPGQGAPEQYF. The DNA for the CDR3 is TGTGCCAGCAGTTTACCCCCGGGACAGGGGGCGCCCGAGCAGTACTTC.

The J gene is TRBJ2-1, the V gene TRBV9; 11 bases align to TRBD2. The V segment lost 0 bases and the J segment 6 bases; nucleotides outside the gene matches: 11. Germline CDR1 is SGDLS and CDR2 is YYNGEE. This CDR3 region has 18 residues. In nucleotides, the CDR3 is TGTGCCAGCAGCGTAGTGGGTAGCGGGGGGGCTCTTCTCAATGAGCAGTTCTTC. Its translation is CASSVVGSGGALLNEQFF.

V gene TRBV7-8 combines with J gene TRBJ1-6; D is ambiguous. This CDR3 is built from 14 residues. CDR1 is SGHVS, CDR2 FQNEAQ, per germline. With 4 bases removed from V and 9 bases from J, the gap between germline ends came to 13 bases. The chain's CDR3 is CASSSRGGFSPLHF. The CDR3 DNA follows: TGTGCCAGCAGCTCCCGCGGCGGGTTTTCACCCCTCCACTTT.

The V and J genes are TRBV7-9 and TRBJ1-1; tentative D call: TRBD1 (5 bases). V was clipped by 4 bases and J by 0 bases, with 15 bases between them. CDR1 and CDR2 from the germline V gene are SEHNR and FQNEAQ (reference sequence). The CDR3 spans 16 residues. The CDR3 region has the DNA TGTGCCAGCAGCTCCAGGGACGGAGGATTGAACACTGAAGCTTTCTTT. Protein sequence: CASSSRDGGLNTEAFF.

The rearrangement joins TRBV5-3 to TRBJ1-1; D is ambiguous. TRBV5-3 falls under the ORF class, with uncertain function. V lost 0 bases and J 4 bases, leaving 4 bases between the germline ends. The CDR3 extends over 12 amino acids. The CDR3 DNA follows: TGTGCCAGAAGCTTGGGGATCACTGAAGCTTTCTTT. Its protein product is CARSLGITEAFF.

This chain links TRBV6-6 with TRBJ2-7, with D maybe TRBD2 (6 bases). The CDR3 loop spans 14 amino acids. V lost 4 bases and J lost 0, with 10 bases in between. Germline V gene lookup returns CDR1 MNHNY and CDR2 SVGAGI (reference sequence). CDR3 loop: CASSLGLISYEQYF. The CDR3 DNA is TGTGCCAGCAGTTTGGGACTGATCTCCTACGAGCAGTACTTC.

The chain links TRBV6-6 to TRBJ2-5; TRBD2 matches at 10 bases. This CDR3 is built from 15 residues. With 6 bases clipped from V and 5 bases from J, the junction kept 9 bases outside the gene matches. The germline CDR1 and CDR2 sequences are MNHNY and SVGAGI (reference sequence). The CDR3 DNA is TGTGCCAGCAGCTTATTACTAGCGGGGAGCGAGACCCAGTACTTC. Protein: CASSLLLAGSETQYF.

A few counts support this clone. CDR3 sequence (DNA): TGCGCCAGCAGCCCAGGGGGACGGTCTGGGGCCAACGTCCTGACTTTC. This sequence encodes CASSPGGRSGANVLTF. The genes are TRBV4-3 and TRBJ2-6, with TRBD1 matching 7 bases. Looked up from germline, CDR1 is LGHNA and CDR2 is YSLEER. There are 16 residues in the CDR3. Trimming at V came to 4 bases and at J to 1 base, leaving 4 bases not matched to a gene.

This clone was observed once. The chain recombines TRBV4-3 with TRBJ1-3, with D unclear. CDR1 and CDR2 (germline): LGHNA, YSLEER. The CDR3 consists of 16 residues. The V end lost 4 bases, the J end lost 8 bases, and 21 bases lay between the germline ends. CDR3 sequence (DNA): TGCGCCAGCAGCCCCCTGGGCGGGGTCCAATGGGACACCATATATTTT. Protein product: CASSPLGGVQWDTIYF.

This sequence joins TRBV27 and TRBJ1-1, with D perhaps TRBD1 (6 bases). V was trimmed by 5 bases and J by 5 bases, leaving 18 bases between them. Germline loops: CDR1 MNHEY, CDR2 SMNVEV (reference sequence). This CDR3 is 15 amino acids long. CDR3 loop: CASSPRGGRGTEAFF. The CDR3 region has the DNA TGTGCCAGCAGTCCCCGTGGGGGCAGAGGGACTGAAGCTTTCTTT.

V is TRBV6-1 and J is TRBJ2-3, with D uncertain. V shed 1 base and J shed 7 bases, with 9 bases lying between them. This CDR3 has 13 amino acids. Germline values: CDR1 MNHNS, CDR2 SASEGT. The CDR3 DNA reads as TGTGCCAGCAGTGAAGAAAGGGCGCATACGCAGTATTTT. Its translation is CASSEERAHTQYF.

This clone was counted once. The chain links TRBV5-4 to TRBJ2-7, with 10 bases fitting TRBD2. Germline loops: CDR1 SGHNT, CDR2 YYREEE (reference sequence). V shed 9 bases and J 12 bases; nucleotides not matched to a gene: 21. The CDR3 runs to 15 residues. CDR3: CAIRKAPGTSDPLYF. CDR3 DNA sequence: TGTGCCATCAGAAAGGCCCCCGGGACTAGCGATCCACTGTACTTC.

V gene TRBV19 combines with J gene TRBJ2-5; maybe TRBD1 (6 bases). The CDR3 is 13 residues long. With 5 bases removed from V and 5 bases from J, the gap between germline ends came to 12 bases. Germline V gene data show CDR1 as LNHDA and CDR2 as SQIVND (reference sequence). CDR3 nucleotides: TGTGCCAGTAGTTTTCACAGGGAGGAGACCCAGTACTTC. As protein: CASSFHREETQYF. The variable domain in full, completed from reference TRBV19 and TRBJ2-5, reads DGGITQSPKYLFRKEGQNVTLSCEQNLNHDAMYWYRQDPGQGLRLIYYSQIVNDFQKGDIAEGYSVSREKKESFPLTVTSAQKNPTAFYLCASSFHREETQYFGPGTRLLVL.

CDR3 in amino acids: CASSDRGQMNTEAFF. DNA of the CDR3: TGTGCCAGCAGCGACCGGGGGCAGATGAACACTGAAGCTTTCTTT. The rearrangement links TRBV9 to TRBJ1-1, with D possibly being TRBD1 (6 bases). The CDR3 is 15 residues long. Per the germline V gene, CDR1 is SGDLS and CDR2 is YYNGEE. V was pared by 3 bases and J by 0 bases, with 12 bases between.

This clone occurred a few times. This rearrangement joins TRBV27 to TRBJ2-2, with TRBD1 matching over 8 bases. The CDR3 contains 14 residues. The V gene end was trimmed by 8 bases and the J gene end by 4 bases; junction bases not matched to a gene: 6. Germline V gene sequence: CDR1 MNHEY, CDR2 SMNVEV (reference sequence). This CDR3 reads CASVSRGLTGELFF. CDR3 in DNA: TGTGCCAGCGTTTCCAGGGGGCTCACCGGGGAGCTGTTTTTT.